This TCR beta chain was observed in a study of CD8 T cells in ankylosing spondylitis. General observations from the study: Roughly eight highly homologous variants formed a TCR beta motif that appeared characteristic of ankylosing spondylitis blood.

TCRdb ran MiXCR on the 5' RACE reads and lists one entry per CDR3 protein. The table records fewer than 400,000 distinct CDR3 sequences, 6.5% to 10% of them present only once. In this sample, this clonotype turned up many times. Its target is not known. The sequencing input was blood, either unsorted or a sorted T cell fraction (not recorded which). The TCR was taken from a male donor with ankylosing spondylitis.

The CDR3 DNA sequence: TGCAGCCCCCACTTGGGGCCCCAGCATTTT. It specifies CSPHLGPQHF. The genes are TRBV29-1 and TRBJ1-5; D gene ambiguous. There are 10 residues in the CDR3. V gave up 8 bases and J gave up 9 bases, with 11 bases separating them. CDR1 and CDR2 (germline): SQVTM, ANQGSEA.